This T cell receptor beta chain was obtained from a study of cytomegalovirus exposure and HLA in healthy donors (dated by TCRdb to about 2017). Regarding the study in general: In an earlier analysis of under 600 of the donors, around 300 Gb of sequence data and 117 million unique TCR beta sequences from some 170 million T cells were reported. HLA typing covered class I and class II loci at four-digit resolution. All discovery cohort repertoires had been generated on a single sequencing platform. Besides the first cohort of 666 subjects, a separate validation cohort made up of roughly 120 different subjects was used. The T cell repertoires of 700 or so subjects were profiled by immunosequencing and related to cytomegalovirus serostatus. The number of typed donors differed by locus: about 620-630 for A, B, C, DRB1 and DQB1; approximately 520 for DQA1; some 610 for DPA1; and roughly 450 for DPB1. Donor age, sex, ethnicity and CMV serostatus were compiled alongside the repertoire data. Rather than using new phenotypic data, the later analysis identified candidate immune exposures from TCR beta sequences and from how often those sequences occurred across donors. Among the roughly 400 genotyped donors, 75% to 90% belonged to the genetic ancestry cluster associated with self-reported Caucasian donors. The study combined high-throughput TCR immunosequencing, statistical association of individual TCRs with disease status, and machine learning to predict cytomegalovirus infection status. Genome-wide SNP genotypes for about 55% of the roughly 670 donors were used in a later genetic analysis, which treated that subset as a discovery cohort. The aim of the study was to test whether cataloging public T cell receptors could identify signatures of past pathogen exposure. In an earlier analysis of 500 to 650 of the donors, high-throughput TCR beta sequencing was used to judge whether each TCR beta V gene segment behaved as functional or pseudogenic. On average, roughly 240,000 unique TCR beta nucleotide sequences were sequenced per donor among a few hundred genotyped donors of the cohort, with 15% to 20% of those sequences being non-productive. An early release that covered 640 HLA-typed donors contained approximately 300 gigabases of sequencing data and roughly 84 million unique TCR sequences. A later analysis re-analyzed previously published TCR beta repertoires from roughly 600 donors and added high-resolution HLA genotyping to study TCR occurrence patterns. A few DR-DQ haplotypes were treated as single units for association and clustering because of strong linkage in the cohort. Points the paper makes about the study in general: In a later analysis, TCR association rates were found to vary across HLA loci, with the most associated TCRs seen for DRB1 alleles and the fewest for HLA-C alleles. Only TCR beta chains were sequenced in this cohort, and the absence of alpha or paired-chain data limited detectable features. Correlated functional status among segregating V segments might be attributable to linkage disequilibrium, but an unknown experimental factor could not be ruled out. Assigning TCR associations to individual alleles was difficult when HLA alleles, especially DR and DQ, strongly co-occurred. A further reported finding was that TCR beta sequences accurately predicted the HLA-A and HLA-B alleles for most subjects in the first cohort. The presence/absence analyses assumed that sequencing depth was roughly uniform across donors, and that assumption may not be true. According to a later analysis, most CMV-associated TCR beta chains appeared to be HLA-restricted, and the HLA associations seemed to be driven largely by CMV exposure. A few of the identified cytomegalovirus-associated TCR beta chains were confirmed in vitro to be specific for cytomegalovirus antigens. Because the 87-base-pair reads could not distinguish some IMGT-functional V segments, including TRBV6-2 and TRBV6-3, those segments were excluded. The study gave a list of about 150 TCR beta chains associated with cytomegalovirus. Because some donors lacked HLA typing at each locus, the association tests relied only on the typed subset. CMV serostatus was the only immune exposure information available for the cohort. Because counts were too low, roughly 17 rarely observed V segments, including chromosome 9 orphons, were left out of the earlier analysis of several hundred of the donors. The classifier was reported to diagnose cytomegalovirus status with high specificity and sensitivity in both the original and validation cohorts. Specific HLA alleles were associated with more than 15,000 TCR beta sequences at a false discovery rate of 0.05 in a later analysis. In a later genetic analysis, fewer N-insertions in productive TCRs were reported among donors in an Asian-associated ancestry cluster than the approximately 670-donor mean. A group of highly shared sequence variants was considered likely to be a technical artifact of the sequencing pipeline. An earlier analysis of approximately 570 of the donors showed that most TCR beta V segments appeared in productive rearrangements either about 87% or about 30% of the time, which broadly matched IMGT annotations. A later genetic analysis associated a missense DCLRE1C variant with V-gene and J-gene trimming of TCR beta chains, and an independent cohort replicated the association. In a later analysis, several top co-occurrence clusters were reported to appear linked to parvovirus B19, influenza, CMV and Epstein-Barr virus. While some public TCRs were present in many individuals, most TCR sequences turned up only very rarely across donors. In a later analysis, HLA-associated TCR beta chains showed more clonal expansion and lower generation probabilities than non-associated chains that were equally common. The authors suggested that the approach could potentially be extended to other disease states and immunological phenotypes.

To prepare the library, the immunoSEQ multiplex PCR assay was applied. For the multiplex PCR, a mixture combining 60 forward primers for TCR Vbeta segments and 13 reverse primers for TCR Jbeta segments was used. The CDR3 region of rearranged TCR beta genes was amplified from genomic DNA by a multiplex PCR assay. The amplified TCR beta libraries were sequenced on the Illumina HiSeq System as 87-base-pair reads. From the authors' description of their analysis: Across the roughly 600 repertoires, a later analysis counted 80 million or so unique TCR beta chains, approximately 12 million of which were shared by at least two donors. Raw reads were error-corrected and collapsed into unique sequences with a nearest-neighbor algorithm that merged closely related sequences to remove PCR and sequencing errors. To assign V, D and J gene segments, CDR3 sequences were aligned to IMGT reference sequences. For a sequence to be retained, at least a six-nucleotide match to both a V gene segment and a J gene segment was required. Rearrangements were classified as productive when the CDR3 lacked stop codons and remained in frame with V and J, and all other rearrangements were classified as non-productive. CDR3 was defined according to IMGT convention as the region running from the second conserved V-encoded cysteine to the conserved J-encoded phenylalanine. Sequences without an unambiguous match to a single V gene segment were excluded from the earlier analysis of about 600 of the donors. In an earlier analysis of 587 of the donors, a V segment was called functional when productive rearrangements were above 56.7%, and segregating when the standard deviation between donors exceeded 5%. A statistical classification framework was built to diagnose cytomegalovirus status from the catalog of TCR beta chain sequences. In a later analysis, V and J genes were assigned by comparing TCR nucleotide sequences against IMGT/GENE-DB human TR gene sequences. Using the TCRdist pipeline, a later analysis assigned CDR3 sequences along with most-parsimonious VDJ recombination scenarios. A later analysis defined each TCR beta chain by its CDR3 amino acid sequence plus V-gene family, and excluded reads lacking a unique V-gene family. To address suspected cross-contamination and a sequencing artifact, a later analysis removed around 600 highly shared, low-generation-probability nucleotide sequences. For each public chain, a later analysis derived a clonal expansion index from normalized ranks of inferred template counts within each repertoire. In a later analysis, generation probabilities were computed using a VDJ recombination model fitted to out-of-frame rearrangements, and the results were checked against IGoR. In a later analysis, hypergeometric tests were used to score TCR-TCR, TCR-HLA and TCR-CMV co-occurrence, with a repertoire-size bias correction applied to TCR pairs. False discovery rates were estimated in a later analysis by permuting HLA or CMV assignments 20 times. A later analysis grouped co-occurring TCRs with DBSCAN, adding TCRdist sequence similarity when clustering within HLA-allele-positive subsets. For co-occurrence clustering, repertoires with fewer than 30,000 or more than 120,000 public chains were excluded, along with several repertoires with anomalous nucleotide sharing. Not all clones reach the TCRdb copy of this immuneACCESS table, which keeps in-frame sequences only. Checked studies attribute under half of the gap to unresolved V genes and leave the rest unexplained. The DNA gave D and trimming, while V, J and clone size come from that table. The sample table includes about 33,000 clones. The ten largest clones add up to under 4.5% of the sample.

In total, fewer than 750 healthy bone marrow donors made up the cohort. Cohort members were all nominally healthy when sampled, although unrecorded immune exposures were likely present. The donor was CMV seronegative and belonged to the group of over 300 seronegative cohort members. A peripheral blood sample was provided by each donor, and peripheral blood mononuclear cells were used for TCR beta sequencing. The Qiagen DNeasy Blood Extraction Kit was used to extract genomic DNA from the blood cell samples. CDR1 and CDR2, per the germline V gene, are MNHNS and SASEGT. CDR3 length: 13 amino acids, cysteine to phenylalanine. Only the CDR3 DNA is retained, 39 bases long and in frame from the first base. V lost 4 bases and J lost 6 bases; the stretch between them is 10 bases long. In the case of this clone: Its antigen is still unknown.

Sequenced sample: PBMCs. The clonotype was recovered from a middle-aged man in good health and CMV-seronegative. The chain links TRBV6-1 with TRBJ2-1; perhaps TRBD2 is the D gene, with 5 bases matching. CDR3 region: CASSGTPSNEQFF. The DNA sequence is as follows: TGTGCCAGCAGTGGGACTCCCTCCAATGAGCAGTTCTTC.